This TCR beta chain was sequenced during a study of shared clonotypes between healthy human individuals. Cells designated naive CD8 were CD45RO-negative and were positively selected for CCR7, with terminally differentiated effector memory CD45RA+ cells excluded. As to this clone: Its target is not known.

The repertoire was sequenced with immunoSEQ multiplex PCR; TCRdb's copy has only in-frame clones and lacks some. The repertoire includes approximately 2,200,000 clones, about 92% of them detected once, and over 1.5% sits in the top ten. Whole-study results and caveats: Among the subsets, naive ones generally showed larger estimated richness than memory ones. Limitation of the genetic and exposure-history diversity represented came from the few donors.

Sample: naive CD8+ T cells from PBMCs. The source of this sequence is a man younger than 35 in good health. Some clones in this sample may be carry-over from other donors' samples.

In DNA form, the CDR3 reads TGTGCCACCCTCGGGACACCCAAAACTGAAGCTTTCTTT. Protein product: CATLGTPKTEAFF. The rearrangement joins TRBV15 to TRBJ1-1; possibly TRBD1 for D (6 bases). V was cut by 8 bases and J by 5 bases, with 15 bases left in between. CDR1 LNHNV and CDR2 YYDKDF come from the germline V gene (reference sequence). This CDR3 has 13 amino acids.